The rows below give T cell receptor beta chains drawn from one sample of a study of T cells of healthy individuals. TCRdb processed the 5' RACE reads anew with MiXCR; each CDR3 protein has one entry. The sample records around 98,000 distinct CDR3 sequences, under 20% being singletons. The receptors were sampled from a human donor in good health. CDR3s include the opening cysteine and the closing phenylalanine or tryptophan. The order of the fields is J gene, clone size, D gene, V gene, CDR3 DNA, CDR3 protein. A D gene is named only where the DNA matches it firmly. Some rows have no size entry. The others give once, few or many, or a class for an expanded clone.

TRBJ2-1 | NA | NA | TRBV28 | TGTGCCAGCTGGACGGAGCGTGAGCAGTTCTTC | CASWTEREQFF
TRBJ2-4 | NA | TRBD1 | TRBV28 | TGTGCCAGCAGGTCGACAGGGGCCAAAAACATTCAGTACTTC | CASRSTGAKNIQYF
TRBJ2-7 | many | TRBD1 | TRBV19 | TGTGCCAGCAGCCCACACCCGGGAGCAGGGGGCGACTACGAGCAGTACTTC | CASSPHPGAGGDYEQYF
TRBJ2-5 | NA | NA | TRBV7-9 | TGTGCCAGCAGCTTAACCAGGAGTCAGCAAGAGACCCAGTACTTC | CASSLTRSQQETQYF
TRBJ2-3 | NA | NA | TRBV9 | TGTGCCAGCAGCGTCCAGGCAGGGGGGTTATACACAGATACGCAGTATTTT | CASSVQAGGLYTDTQYF
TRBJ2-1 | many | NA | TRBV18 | TGTGCCAGCTCTCCTCGCGGGAAGGGGTACAATGAGCAGTTCTTC | CASSPRGKGYNEQFF
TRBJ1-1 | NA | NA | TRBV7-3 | TGTGCCAGCAGCCGCGGGTCAGACTACACTGAAGCTTTCTTT | CASSRGSDYTEAFF
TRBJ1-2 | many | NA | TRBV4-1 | TGCGCCAGCAGCCAAGAGGCACTTGGCTACACCTTC | CASSQEALGYTF
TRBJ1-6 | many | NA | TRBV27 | TGTGCCAGCAGTCCCAACGGACGGAGCTATAATTCACCCCTCCACTTT | CASSPNGRSYNSPLHF
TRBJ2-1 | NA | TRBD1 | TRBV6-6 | TGTGCCAGCAGCTTGTGGACAGGGGGCTGGAATGAGCAGTTCTTC | CASSLWTGGWNEQFF
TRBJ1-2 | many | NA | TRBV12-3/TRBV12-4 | TGTGCCAGCAGTTTAGACGGGCTCTATGGCTACACCTTC | CASSLDGLYGYTF
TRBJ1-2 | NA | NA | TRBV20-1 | TGCAGTGCTAGAGAGGACTATGGCTACACCTTC | CSAREDYGYTF
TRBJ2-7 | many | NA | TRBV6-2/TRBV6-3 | TGTGCCAGCAGTTACCATGTCTCCTACGAGCAGTACTTC | CASSYHVSYEQYF
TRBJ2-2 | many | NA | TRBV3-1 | TGTGCCAGCAGCCTCGGACTACCGGGGGCTACAGGGGAGCTGTTTTTT | CASSLGLPGATGELFF
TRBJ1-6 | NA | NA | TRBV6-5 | TGTGCCAGCAGTTTCTTCAGGGGCTCTCATAATTCACCCCTCCACTTT | CASSFFRGSHNSPLHF
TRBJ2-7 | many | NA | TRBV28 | TGTGCCAGCAGTACCCTCAGGGGCTCCTACGAGCAGTACTTC | CASSTLRGSYEQYF
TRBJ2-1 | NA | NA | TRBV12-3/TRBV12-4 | TGTGCCAGCAGCCCGGGGAGCGGAAACAATGAGCAGTTCTTC | CASSPGSGNNEQFF
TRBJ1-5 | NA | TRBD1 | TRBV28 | TGTGCCAGCAGTAGAACCGGGACAGGGCCGATCGGCGATCAGCCCCAGCATTTT | CASSRTGTGPIGDQPQHF
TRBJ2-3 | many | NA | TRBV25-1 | TGTGCCAGCAATCGGGGCACAGATACGCAGTATTTT | CASNRGTDTQYF
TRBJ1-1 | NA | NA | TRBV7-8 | TGTGCCAGCAGCCCCCGACCCATCGGGACTGAAGCTTTCTTT | CASSPRPIGTEAFF
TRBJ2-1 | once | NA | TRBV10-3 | TGTGCCATCAGCAAGCTAAACTCCTACAATGAGCAGTTCTTC | CAISKLNSYNEQFF
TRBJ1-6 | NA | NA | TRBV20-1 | TGCAGTGCTAGAGGCAACCGTCCAGGGGATTCACCCCTCCACTTT | CSARGNRPGDSPLHF
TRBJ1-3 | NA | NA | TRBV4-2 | TGTGCCAGCAGCCAAGGGGGTGGTGGAAACACCATATATTTT | CASSQGGGGNTIYF
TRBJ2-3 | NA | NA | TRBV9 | TGTGCCAGCAGCGGTAAAGTGGGGGGGCCACAAACGCAGTATTTT | CASSGKVGGPQTQYF
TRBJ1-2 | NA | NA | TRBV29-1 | TGCAGCGTTGAAGGGCTATTGAGCTACACCTTC | CSVEGLLSYTF
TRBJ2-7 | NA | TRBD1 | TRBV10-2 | TGCGCCAGCAACCGGGACAGGGGACTTTACGAGCAGTACTTC | CASNRDRGLYEQYF
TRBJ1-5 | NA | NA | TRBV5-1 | TGCGCCAGCAGCCCCACCGACACCTATAGCAATCAGCCCCAGCATTTT | CASSPTDTYSNQPQHF
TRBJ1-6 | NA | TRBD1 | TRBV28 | TGTGCCAGCACTCGACAGGGGGCTAATTCACCCCTCCACTTT | CASTRQGANSPLHF
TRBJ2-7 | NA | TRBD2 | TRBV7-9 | TGTGCCAGCGCGCCGGGGGGTATCTACGAGCAGTACTTC | CASAPGGIYEQYF
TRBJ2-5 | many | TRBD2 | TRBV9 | TGTGCCAGCAGCGTAGGGACTAGCGGGCCTCAAGAGACCCAGTACTTC | CASSVGTSGPQETQYF
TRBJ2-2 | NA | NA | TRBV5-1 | TGCGCCAGCAGCCCCCGGACAGCCACCGGGGAGCTGTTTTTT | CASSPRTATGELFF
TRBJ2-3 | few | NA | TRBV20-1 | TGCAGTGCTAGCCCCGCGGGCACAGATACGCAGTATTTT | CSASPAGTDTQYF
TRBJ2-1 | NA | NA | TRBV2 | TGTGCCAGCAGGAGGGGGGTAGAGGGCCTACCTAGTTGGTTCTTC | CASRRGVEGLPSWFF
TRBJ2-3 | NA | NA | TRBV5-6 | TGTGCCAGCAGCTTTACTAGCATTTCAGATACGCAGTATTTT | CASSFTSISDTQYF
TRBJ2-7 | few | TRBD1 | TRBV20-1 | TGCAGTGCTAGAGGGACAGGGGATTACGAGCAGTACTTC | CSARGTGDYEQYF
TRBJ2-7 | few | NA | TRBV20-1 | TGCAGTGCTAGAGATCTGGACTTCACCTACGAGCAGTACTTC | CSARDLDFTYEQYF
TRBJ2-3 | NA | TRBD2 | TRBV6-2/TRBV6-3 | TGTGCCAGCAGTAATAGCGGGAGCGTAAGAGATACGCAGTATTTT | CASSNSGSVRDTQYF
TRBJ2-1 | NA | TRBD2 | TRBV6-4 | TGTGCCAGCAGTGACTCCATGGCGGGAGGGGATGAGCAGTTCTTC | CASSDSMAGGDEQFF
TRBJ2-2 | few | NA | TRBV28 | TGTGCCAGCAGCCCTAGTGAGGGTGAAGGCACCGGGGAGCTGTTTTTT | CASSPSEGEGTGELFF
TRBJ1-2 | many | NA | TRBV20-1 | TGCAGTGCTAGACTCCAGCCCTATGGCTACACCTTC | CSARLQPYGYTF
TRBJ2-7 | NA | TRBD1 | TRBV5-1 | TGCGCCAGCAGACAAGGGACAGGCGCTTACGAGCAGTACTTC | CASRQGTGAYEQYF